Only one count was recorded for the clone carrying this TCR beta chain. Its target is not known. Once extracted for a subset, genomic DNA was divided evenly among several immunoSEQ plates. The method was immunoSEQ multiplex PCR; TCRdb's version includes in-frame clones alone and lacks a portion of them. The sample consists of around 2.5 million clones, approximately 94% of them appearing once. These data are taken from a study of shared clonotypes between healthy human individuals. Study-wide results and caveats: Clonotype sharing among the donors was expected to vary with sequencing depth.

Looked up from germline, CDR1 is SNHLY and CDR2 is FYNNEI. Trimming took 1 base from V and 2 from J, leaving 11 bases between them. The CDR3 consists of 15 residues. This chain links TRBV2 with TRBJ2-5, with D possibly matching TRBD2 (5 bases). Sequencing input: naive CD4+ T cells from PBMCs. The sample's subset: CD45RA+ positively selected. The source is a man aged 18 to 29 in good health. Some clones in this sample may be carry-over from other donors' samples. The CDR3 here is CASSEEAGRQETQYF. CDR3 DNA sequence: TGTGCCAGCAGTGAAGAGGCGGGCAGACAAGAGACCCAGTACTTC.